This is a list of T cell receptor beta chains from one sample in a study of glioma-infiltrating T cells. Each CDR3 protein is one row after TCRdb ran MiXCR on the multiplex PCR reads. Of about 180,000 distinct CDR3 sequences listed, 43% are singletons. What was sequenced was glioma tissue, nonneoplastic brain tissue, or PBMCs (not recorded which). These receptors came from a human donor with low-grade glioma or glioblastoma, undergoing nonglioma brain surgery, or in good health (not recorded which). Both conserved end residues are trimmed from each CDR3. A D gene is named only where the DNA matches it firmly.

10 | TRBJ2-2 | NA | TRBV19 | ASSIIPGELF
11 | TRBJ1-1 | NA | TRBV7-8 | ASSLDLNTEAF
15 | TRBJ2-1 | TRBD2 | TRBV20-1 | SARDLPGLAGVHEQF
11 | TRBJ2-1 | NA | TRBV18 | ASSPGGSQEQF
14 | TRBJ2-3 | TRBD2 | TRBV20-1 | SASATSGRGTDTQY
12 | TRBJ2-1 | NA | TRBV14 | ASSLGPGLNEQF
13 | TRBJ2-7 | NA | TRBV2 | ASSGIQNAYNEQY
13 | TRBJ1-4 | TRBD1 | TRBV11-1 | ASSLRDRTNEKLF
14 | TRBJ2-7 | TRBD2 | TRBV7-9 | ASRSTRTSGTYEQY
14 | TRBJ1-5 | NA | TRBV28 | ASRPPTYLLYQPQH
13 | TRBJ2-1 | TRBD2 | TRBV7-2 | ASSLDSGGYNEQF
14 | TRBJ1-6 | NA | TRBV15 | ATSTVLWGRNSPLH
12 | TRBJ1-1 | NA | TRBV4-2 | ASSQDPLSTEAF
12 | TRBJ2-3 | TRBD1 | TRBV3-1 | ASSQADRGDTQY
18 | TRBJ2-1 | NA | TRBV20-1 | SAGLLGRDLYSPSENEQF
10 | TRBJ2-7 | NA | TRBV20-1 | SAQPRGYEQY
10 | TRBJ2-5 | TRBD2 | TRBV10-3 | AISSGSKTQY
11 | TRBJ2-1 | NA | TRBV6-1 | VSSEAWMREQF
12 | TRBJ2-3 | NA | TRBV5-1 | ASSLAQGFGTQY
11 | TRBJ2-5 | NA | TRBV6-1 | ASRPGGQETQY
10 | TRBJ2-3 | NA | TRBV12-3/TRBV12-4 | ASSFSSNTQY
13 | TRBJ2-4 | NA | TRBV2 | ASSEFGGDKNIKY
13 | TRBJ1-5 | NA | TRBV2 | ASRAWGGSNQPQH
13 | TRBJ2-3 | TRBD2 | TRBV28 | ASSVAGEAEDTQY
10 | TRBJ1-2 | NA | TRBV3-1 | ASTQEAVGYT
13 | TRBJ2-4 | NA | TRBV27 | ASSTTLDMENIQY
12 | TRBJ2-7 | NA | TRBV7-8 | ASSLAEAAVEQY
12 | TRBJ2-5 | NA | TRBV30 | AWSGRQPGDTQY
16 | TRBJ2-1 | TRBD2 | TRBV7-6 | ASSRGLSGSNSYNEQF